A single sample is the source of the 17 T cell receptor beta chains below, sequenced in a study of T-cell reconstitution after alpha-beta-depleted transplantation in children. For TCRbeta, the library was prepared with unique molecular identifiers. In TCRdb, the PCR reads were re-called with MiXCR into one record per CDR3 protein. The table records hundreds of thousands of distinct CDR3 sequences, roughly 14% of them present only once. The sample consisted of PBMCs, taken before TCRalphabeta/CD19-depleted stem cell transplant. The receptors here all came from a girl aged 2-10 years with congenital amegakaryocytic thrombocytopenia, due to receive a stem cell transplant.

The rearrangement links TRBV20-1 to TRBJ2-7; 7 positions match TRBD1. The ends lost 5 bases at V and 0 bases at J; junction bases unmatched: 7. Looked up from germline, CDR1 is DFQATT and CDR2 is SNEGSKA (reference sequence). The CDR3 is 14 residues long. The CDR3 sequence is CSAVDRDSSYEQYF. CDR3 nucleotides: TGCAGTGCTGTCGACAGGGATAGCTCCTACGAGCAGTACTTC.

This clonotype turned up a few times. This chain joins TRBV5-1 and TRBJ2-7; 8 bases match TRBD2. This CDR3 is built from 14 residues. With V trimmed by 4 bases and J by 5 bases, 8 bases remained unmatched. Per germline, CDR1 SGHRS and CDR2 YFSETQ. The CDR3 spells CASSGLAGTNEQYF. CDR3 bases: TGCGCCAGCAGCGGGTTAGCGGGAACCAACGAGCAGTACTTC.

This clonotype was recorded many times. This rearrangement joins TRBV11-2 to TRBJ2-3; the D is unclear. Germline loops: CDR1 SGHAT, CDR2 FQNNGV. This CDR3 has 14 amino acids. Trimming took off 1 base at V and 6 bases at J, with 11 bases between the two ends. The CDR3 DNA sequence: TGTGCCAGCAGCTTAGCAATGTTTACGGATACGCAGTATTTT. Protein product: CASSLAMFTDTQYF.

V is TRBV20-1 and J is TRBJ1-1; unclear D gene. Germline CDR1 is DFQATT and CDR2 is SNEGSKA (reference sequence). V dropped 3 bases and J dropped 4 bases, with 9 bases sitting between them. The CDR3 is 12 amino acids. The CDR3 DNA sequence: TGCAGTGCTAGCGACCCAGGCACTGAAGCTTTCTTT. This codes for CSASDPGTEAFF.

Ten or more counts support this clonotype. The J gene is TRBJ2-7, the V gene TRBV12-3 or TRBV12-4; 7 nucleotides line up with TRBD2. CDR3 length: 14 amino acids. V trimming: 5 bases; J trimming: 5 bases; junction bases outside the gene matches: 9. The CDR3 spells CASSRQLALNEQYF. DNA for the CDR3: TGTGCCAGCAGTCGCCAACTAGCGCTCAACGAGCAGTACTTC.

This clonotype occurred many times. The chain carries TRBV20-1 and TRBJ2-7; 7 bases align to TRBD1. Trimming cost V 1 base and J 2 bases; bases outside gene matches: 2. CDR3 length equals 13 residues. Germline lookup yields CDR1 DFQATT and CDR2 SNEGSKA (reference sequence). The CDR3 nucleotides read TGCAGTGCTAGAGGGGACAGTACCTACGAGCAGTACTTC. This codes for CSARGDSTYEQYF.

This clonotype came up many times. The chain combines TRBV10-3 with TRBJ2-5; weak D call: TRBD2 (5 bases). The V gene's germline CDR1 is ENHRY and CDR2 SYGVKD. V gave up 4 bases and J gave up 1 base, with 13 bases separating them. CDR3 length: 15 residues. CDR3 in amino acids: CAISGGQRIQETQYF. The CDR3 coding sequence is TGTGCCATCAGTGGAGGGCAGCGGATCCAAGAGACCCAGTACTTC.

Points on this clonotype: At one end, the junction sequence differs from germline, possibly due to a read error. For the CDR3, the DNA is TGTGCCAGCGGCTTACCGGGGCCGGGACAGGGCCTGGTGTGGTTTTATACATACGAGCAGTACTTC. The encoded protein is CASGLPGPGQGLVWFYTYEQYF. The chain is built from TRBV13 and TRBJ2-7; 9 nucleotides match TRBD1. Looked up from germline, CDR1 is PRHDT and CDR2 is FYEKMQ (reference sequence). This CDR3 spans 22 amino acids.

J is TRBJ2-5 and V is TRBV11-1; D gene uncertain. V was clipped by 2 bases and J by 0 bases, with 7 bases between them. Per germline, CDR1 SGHAT and CDR2 FQDESV (reference sequence). The CDR3 runs to 14 residues. CDR3 in amino acids: CASSLNSYQETQYF. The CDR3 region has the DNA TGTGCCAGCAGCTTAAACTCGTACCAAGAGACCCAGTACTTC.

A few counts support this clonotype. The chain couples TRBV7-8 to TRBJ1-5; 7 bases are a match to TRBD1. Germline V CDR1 and CDR2: SGHVS, FQNEAQ. The CDR3 contains 16 residues. V was clipped by 2 bases and J by 1 base; unmatched bases: 5. In DNA form, the CDR3 reads TGTGCCAGCAGCTTATGGCCGACAGGGAGCAATCAGCCCCAGCATTTT. It encodes CASSLWPTGSNQPQHF.

This clonotype was counted ten times or more. The chain is built from TRBV25-1 and TRBJ2-5; D is unresolved. V was shortened by 10 bases and J by 1 base, with 13 bases between the two germline ends. This CDR3 region has 13 residues. In germline, CDR1 is MGHDK, CDR2 SYGVNS. CDR3 protein: CATSSTLQETQYF. CDR3 nucleotide sequence: TGTGCCACCTCGTCGACTCTCCAAGAGACCCAGTACTTC.

This clonotype has a handful of counts. This chain connects TRBV20-1 to TRBJ2-3; 10 bases agree with TRBD2. Germline CDR1 and CDR2: DFQATT and SNEGSKA (reference sequence). This CDR3 spans 17 amino acids. V lost 3 bases and J lost 0; bases outside the gene matches: 9. The CDR3 protein is CSARTSGWGSSTDTQYF. The CDR3 nucleotides are TGCAGTGCTAGGACTAGCGGGTGGGGATCTAGCACAGATACGCAGTATTTT.

This clonotype came up many times. The chain has TRBV20-1 and TRBJ2-7, with D unclear. V was clipped by 6 bases and J by 3 bases, with 12 bases between them. The germline CDR1 and CDR2 sequences are DFQATT and SNEGSKA (reference sequence). The CDR3 is made up of 12 amino acids. This chain's CDR3 is CSATGPYYEQYF. The CDR3 DNA reads TGCAGTGCAACCGGTCCTTACTACGAGCAGTACTTC.

This clonotype appeared many times. This chain connects TRBV28 to TRBJ2-7; 7 positions match TRBD1. This CDR3 region has 18 residues. CDR1 is MDHEN, CDR2 SYDVKM, per germline. The V gene end was trimmed by 2 bases and the J gene end by 4 bases; junction bases not matched to a gene: 17. Here the CDR3 reads CASSLVPPGLGTVYEQYF. CDR3 nucleotide sequence: TGTGCCAGCAGTTTAGTTCCTCCAGGGTTGGGGACAGTTTACGAGCAGTACTTC.

V usage is TRBV6-5 and J usage is TRBJ1-1; D ambiguous. The V gene's germline CDR1 is MNHEY and CDR2 SVGAGI. Trimming stripped 2 bases from V and 7 bases from J, with 11 bases between. This CDR3 has 13 amino acids. Here the CDR3 DNA reads TGTGCCAGCAGTTACGCGGCAGGAGGTGAAGCTTTCTTT. This translates into CASSYAAGGEAFF.

This clonotype was recorded many times. The rearrangement uses TRBV20-1 and TRBJ2-4; weak D call: TRBD1 (6 bases). Trimming took 3 bases from V and 0 from J, leaving 12 bases between them. The germline CDR1 and CDR2 sequences are DFQATT and SNEGSKA (reference sequence). The CDR3 length is 15 residues. The CDR3 sequence: CSARGAGLAKNIQYF. The CDR3 nucleotides are TGCAGTGCTAGGGGGGCCGGTTTAGCCAAAAACATTCAGTACTTC.

This clonotype was recorded many times. The chain joins TRBV20-1 to TRBJ2-1; a possible D gene is TRBD1 (6 bases). There are 20 residues in the CDR3. CDR1 DFQATT and CDR2 SNEGSKA come from the germline V gene (reference sequence). Between the trimmed V and J ends, which lost 5 bases and 2 bases, there was a span of 31 bases. CDR3: CSARQLGAKGRNTAYNEQFF. The CDR3, as DNA: TGCAGTGCTCGACAGCTGGGGGCCAAGGGGCGCAACACCGCCTACAATGAGCAGTTCTTC.